Listed below are T cell receptor beta chains from one sample, sequenced in a study of T cell changes during pregnancy in multiple sclerosis. Data came from immunoSEQ multiplex PCR; TCRdb stores just in-frame clones and leaves some out. The data show fewer than 70,000 clones, with approximately 92% seen just once and roughly 3% held by the top ten. The starting material was CD8+ T cells from peripheral blood mononuclear cells, obtained in the third trimester of pregnancy. The receptors were sampled from a female donor in good health, enrolled as a control in a pregnancy study. The CDR3 runs from the conserved cysteine through the conserved F or W. Fields, in order: CDR3 DNA, CDR3 protein, clone size, D gene, V gene, J gene. A D gene is named only where the DNA matches it firmly. Some rows have no size entry. The others give once, few or many, or a class for an expanded clone.

DNA: TGTGCCAGCAGATCCGGGACTTACAATGAGCAGTTCTTC; CDR3: CASRSGTYNEQFF; size: once; D: .; V: TRBV6-5; J: TRBJ2-1
DNA: TGCGCCAGCAGCCAAGATAAAGCAGGGAACACTGAAGCTTTCTTT; CDR3: CASSQDKAGNTEAFF; size: .; D: .; V: TRBV4-1; J: TRBJ1-1
DNA: TGTGCCAGCAGCACGCCAGGTGAAGCTTTCTTT; CDR3: CASSTPGEAFF; size: .; D: .; V: TRBV27; J: TRBJ1-1
DNA: TGTGCCAGCAGCCAAGAAGACTTCCTACAGACCCAGTACTTC; CDR3: CASSQEDFLQTQYF; size: .; D: .; V: TRBV4-2; J: TRBJ2-5
DNA: TGCGCCAGCAGCTCACCGGGACAGGGGTATGACGAGCAGTACTTC; CDR3: CASSSPGQGYDEQYF; size: .; D: TRBD1; V: TRBV4-1; J: TRBJ2-7
DNA: TGTGCCACGGGCGGGGGACACACAGATACGCAGTATTTT; CDR3: CATGGGHTDTQYF; size: once; D: .; V: TRBV15; J: TRBJ2-3
DNA: TGTGCCAGCAGCGCAGGACAGAGCTATGGCTACACCTTC; CDR3: CASSAGQSYGYTF; size: .; D: .; V: TRBV9; J: TRBJ1-2
DNA: TGTGCCAGCAGTGGAGGGACAGACTACGAGCAGTACTTC; CDR3: CASSGGTDYEQYF; size: .; D: TRBD1; V: TRBV6-1; J: TRBJ2-7
DNA: TGTGCCAGCAGCCCCGGGACAGTCAAAGAGCAGTACTTC; CDR3: CASSPGTVKEQYF; size: .; D: TRBD1; V: TRBV7-6; J: TRBJ2-7
DNA: TGTGCCAGCAGCCCCCCGGGGTCTAGGGAGCAGTACTTC; CDR3: CASSPPGSREQYF; size: .; D: .; V: TRBV27; J: TRBJ2-7
DNA: TGTGCCAGCAGCTTCGGGGTAAACTATGGCTACACCTTC; CDR3: CASSFGVNYGYTF; size: .; D: .; V: TRBV7-9; J: TRBJ1-2
DNA: TGTGCCAGCAGTCTGGTCAGGGGTGAAAAACTGTTTTTT; CDR3: CASSLVRGEKLFF; size: .; D: .; V: TRBV27; J: TRBJ1-4
DNA: TGTGCCAGCAGCCGAGGCACAGATACGCAGTATTTT; CDR3: CASSRGTDTQYF; size: .; D: .; V: TRBV4-2; J: TRBJ2-3
DNA: TGCGCCAGCAGCCAAGAGGTACACCTCAATTCCTACGAGCAGTACTTC; CDR3: CASSQEVHLNSYEQYF; size: .; D: .; V: TRBV4-1; J: TRBJ2-7
DNA: TGTGCCAGCAGCGTCACAGGCCCCGAGACCCAGTACTTC; CDR3: CASSVTGPETQYF; size: .; D: .; V: TRBV9; J: TRBJ2-5
DNA: TGTGCCAGCAGTTTCCTACTAGCGGGGGACACCGGGGAGCTGTTTTTT; CDR3: CASSFLLAGDTGELFF; size: .; D: TRBD2; V: TRBV27; J: TRBJ2-2
DNA: TGTGCCAGCAGCCTTGGGACAGGGGAGGGCACTGAAGCTTTCTTT; CDR3: CASSLGTGEGTEAFF; size: few; D: TRBD1; V: TRBV13; J: TRBJ1-1
DNA: TGTGCCACCGCGCGGGGGTCTAGCACAGATACGCAGTATTTT; CDR3: CATARGSSTDTQYF; size: once; D: TRBD2; V: TRBV15; J: TRBJ2-3
DNA: TGTGCCAGCAGCAGAGACAGGTTTAATGAAAAACTGTTTTTT; CDR3: CASSRDRFNEKLFF; size: once; D: .; V: TRBV7-8; J: TRBJ1-4
DNA: TGTGCCAGCAGTTCGCCCGGGGGGGCCAAAAACATTCAGTACTTC; CDR3: CASSSPGGAKNIQYF; size: .; D: TRBD2; V: TRBV27; J: TRBJ2-4
DNA: TGTGCCAGCAGCCACAATAGCGGGGGGGCCGACACCGGGGAGCTGTTTTTT; CDR3: CASSHNSGGADTGELFF; size: .; D: TRBD2; V: TRBV9; J: TRBJ2-2
DNA: TGTGCCAGCAGCTCGTGGGAAGGGGGAGACACTGAAGCTTTCTTT; CDR3: CASSSWEGGDTEAFF; size: .; D: .; V: TRBV7-2; J: TRBJ1-1
DNA: TGTGCCAGCAGCGTCCTAGGGGCCGGTACCGGGGAGCTGTTTTTT; CDR3: CASSVLGAGTGELFF; size: .; D: .; V: TRBV9; J: TRBJ2-2
DNA: TGTGCCAGCAGTTCGTCGAGCGCTGAGCAGTTCTTC; CDR3: CASSSSSAEQFF; size: .; D: .; V: TRBV6-5; J: TRBJ2-1
DNA: TGTGCCAGCAGCCCGCGGGGGGGCGAGAGCGAGCAGTACTTC; CDR3: CASSPRGGESEQYF; size: .; D: TRBD2; V: TRBV9; J: TRBJ2-7
DNA: TGTGCCAGCAGCTTACTAGCGGGGGGGTTTGAGACCCAGTACTTC; CDR3: CASSLLAGGFETQYF; size: .; D: TRBD2; V: TRBV7-6; J: TRBJ2-5
DNA: TGTGCCAGCAGCCAAGTGATGAGGGACGAGCAGTACTTC; CDR3: CASSQVMRDEQYF; size: .; D: .; V: TRBV14; J: TRBJ2-7
DNA: TGTGCCAGCAGCCATTCCAGCAGGGGCCGGGAGGCAGATACGCAGTATTTT; CDR3: CASSHSSRGREADTQYF; size: .; D: .; V: TRBV7-9; J: TRBJ2-3
DNA: TGTGCCAGCAGCACCGGCCCCACAGAGGGAACTGAAGCTTTCTTT; CDR3: CASSTGPTEGTEAFF; size: once; D: .; V: TRBV13; J: TRBJ1-1
DNA: TGTGCCAGCAGCGCCCGACTTGGAAGCAATGAGCAGTTCTTC; CDR3: CASSARLGSNEQFF; size: .; D: .; V: TRBV7-9; J: TRBJ2-1
DNA: TGTGCCAGCAGCCCCAAGACAGGTACCCTCGGGGACACTGAAGCTTTCTTT; CDR3: CASSPKTGTLGDTEAFF; size: .; D: .; V: TRBV7-6; J: TRBJ1-1
DNA: TGCGCCAGCAGCCAAGATGGGGGCTACACCGGGGAGCTGTTTTTT; CDR3: CASSQDGGYTGELFF; size: .; D: .; V: TRBV4-3; J: TRBJ2-2
DNA: TGTGCCAGCAGTAAATTAGAGCCAACTAATGAAAAACTGTTTTTT; CDR3: CASSKLEPTNEKLFF; size: .; D: .; V: TRBV6-6; J: TRBJ1-4
DNA: TGTGCCAGCAGCATCCGGGACTACTCCTACGAGCAGTACTTC; CDR3: CASSIRDYSYEQYF; size: .; D: TRBD2; V: TRBV7-9; J: TRBJ2-7
DNA: TGCGCCAGCAGCCAAGGACAGGGGGTAGACCAGCCCCAGCATTTT; CDR3: CASSQGQGVDQPQHF; size: .; D: TRBD1; V: TRBV4-3; J: TRBJ1-5
DNA: TGTGCCTGGACCCCGGGACAGGGGAACACTGAAGCTTTCTTT; CDR3: CAWTPGQGNTEAFF; size: .; D: TRBD1; V: TRBV30; J: TRBJ1-1
DNA: TGTGCCAGTAGTATAGCCCCCCGGACAAGGGATTTCTATGGCTACACCTTC; CDR3: CASSIAPRTRDFYGYTF; size: once; D: .; V: TRBV19; J: TRBJ1-2
DNA: TGTGCCAGCAGTGCCAGCAGGGGATCCTACGAGCAGTACTTC; CDR3: CASSASRGSYEQYF; size: .; D: .; V: TRBV6-1; J: TRBJ2-7
DNA: TGTGCCAGCAGCCAAGGTCCTGAGTTGGCTTTCTTT; CDR3: CASSQGPELAFF; size: .; D: .; V: TRBV4-2; J: TRBJ1-1
DNA: TGCGCCAGCAGCCGAGCTGCTGAAGCTTTCTTT; CDR3: CASSRAAEAFF; size: .; D: .; V: TRBV4-1; J: TRBJ1-1
DNA: TGTGCCAGCAGTGACTCTAGCGGCTCTGGGGCCAACGTCCTGACTTTC; CDR3: CASSDSSGSGANVLTF; size: .; D: .; V: TRBV6-4; J: TRBJ2-6
DNA: TGCGCCAGCAGCCCCGGTCGGGGGAGCGGGGAAGAGACCCAGTACTTC; CDR3: CASSPGRGSGEETQYF; size: .; D: TRBD2; V: TRBV4-3; J: TRBJ2-5
DNA: TGTGCCAGTAGTATCGGGGCAGGGGGAGAAGCTTTCTTT; CDR3: CASSIGAGGEAFF; size: .; D: TRBD1; V: TRBV19; J: TRBJ1-1
DNA: TGTGCCAGCAGCTTATCGGCAGGGAAAGAGACCCAGTACTTC; CDR3: CASSLSAGKETQYF; size: .; D: .; V: TRBV7-9; J: TRBJ2-5
DNA: TGTGCCAGCAGCGCCCTTAGCGGGGTTGGAGCAGATACGCAGTATTTT; CDR3: CASSALSGVGADTQYF; size: .; D: TRBD2; V: TRBV9; J: TRBJ2-3
DNA: TGTGCCAGTAGTGCCTCAGTCGCTAGCGGGAGCTACGAGCAGTACTTC; CDR3: CASSASVASGSYEQYF; size: once; D: TRBD2; V: TRBV19; J: TRBJ2-7
DNA: TGTGCCAGCAGTTACTCGGGGGGGGGCCCAGATACGCAGTATTTT; CDR3: CASSYSGGGPDTQYF; size: .; D: .; V: TRBV6-5; J: TRBJ2-3
DNA: TGTGCCAGCTCACCTTTGACAGATGATAGTAATGGCTACACCTTC; CDR3: CASSPLTDDSNGYTF; size: once; D: .; V: TRBV18; J: TRBJ1-2
DNA: TGCGCCAGCAGCCAAGATTGGGAGGGCACTGAAGCTTTCTTT; CDR3: CASSQDWEGTEAFF; size: .; D: .; V: TRBV4-1; J: TRBJ1-1
DNA: TGTGCCACCAGCAGAGATGATGGACAGGGGACCCCCTACGAGCAGTACTTC; CDR3: CATSRDDGQGTPYEQYF; size: .; D: TRBD1; V: TRBV15; J: TRBJ2-7
DNA: TGTGCCAGCAGTATCCGACTAGTCTCCCACCCTAGCGTCCAAGAGACCCAGTACTTC; CDR3: CASSIRLVSHPSVQETQYF; size: .; D: .; V: TRBV27; J: TRBJ2-5
DNA: TGTGCCAGCACCCCCGACAGAGCGGGGGATACGCAGTATTTT; CDR3: CASTPDRAGDTQYF; size: once; D: TRBD2; V: TRBV13; J: TRBJ2-3